This TCR beta chain comes out of a study of cytomegalovirus exposure and HLA in healthy donors. CDR1 is SGHTS, CDR2 YDEGEE, per germline. The CDR3 runs to 15 residues. V lost 10 bases, J lost 4 bases, and 23 bases lay in between. General observations from the study: Among donors in an Asian-associated ancestry cluster, a later analysis reportedly found fewer N-insertions than the roughly 670-donor mean. Further analysis was carried out later, and it showed several of the most significant clusters appearing linked to common viral pathogens.

The table lists this clone with a count of one. The antigen is unknown. The PCR made use of 60 Vbeta and 13 Jbeta primers. Only in-frame clones appear in the TCRdb table, and some are missing; sequencing was by immunoSEQ multiplex PCR. Here the sample spans 150,000 to 200,000 clones, 80% to 85% being singletons. Sequencing used PBMCs. V usage is TRBV5-8 and J usage is TRBJ2-5; unclear D gene. This receptor was obtained from a man aged 45-65 years in good health and CMV-seropositive. In nucleotides, the CDR3 is TGTGCCGGCGGTCCTTCTACACGGGTAGGAGAGACCCAGTACTTC. This codes for CAGGPSTRVGETQYF.